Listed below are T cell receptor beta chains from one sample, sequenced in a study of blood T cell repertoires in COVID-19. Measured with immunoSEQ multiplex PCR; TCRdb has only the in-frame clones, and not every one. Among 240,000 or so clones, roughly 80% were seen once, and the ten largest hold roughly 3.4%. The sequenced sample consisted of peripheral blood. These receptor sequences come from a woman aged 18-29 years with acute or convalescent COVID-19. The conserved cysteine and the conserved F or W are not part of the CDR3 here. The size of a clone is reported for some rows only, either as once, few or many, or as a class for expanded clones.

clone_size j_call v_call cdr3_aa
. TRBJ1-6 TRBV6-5 ASSPELTRDLH
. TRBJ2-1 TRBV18 ASSPPGGRDGEQF
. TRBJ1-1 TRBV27 ASSISGDRTEAF
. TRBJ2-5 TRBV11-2 ASSYTGVVETQY
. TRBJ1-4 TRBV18 ASSPQGSTNEKLF
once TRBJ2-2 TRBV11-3 ASARQGRDELTGELF
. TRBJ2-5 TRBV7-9 ASSDRGAETQY
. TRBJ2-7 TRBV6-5 ASSYVDEQY
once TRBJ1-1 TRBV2 ASSEARVGGIVAF
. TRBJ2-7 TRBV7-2 ASSPLTLVEQY
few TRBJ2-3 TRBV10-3 AISDISGSTDTQY
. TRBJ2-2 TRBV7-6 ASSLVRQYFGGELF
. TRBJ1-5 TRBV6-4 ASSDDGTGDGQPQH
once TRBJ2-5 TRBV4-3 ASSQDRDGEETQY
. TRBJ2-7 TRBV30 AWSGDRPYEQY
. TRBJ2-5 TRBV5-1 ASSLGDRKETQY
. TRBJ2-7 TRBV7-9 ASSSHRIRFYEQY
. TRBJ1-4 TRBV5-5 ASTRDSSATNEKLF
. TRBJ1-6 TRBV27 ASSRNQGQGNSPLH
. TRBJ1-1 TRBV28 ASSLVRGPEAF
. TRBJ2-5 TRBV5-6 ASSPVAGNQETQY
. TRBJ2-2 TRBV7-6 ASSPEVLANTGELF
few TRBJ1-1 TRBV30 ASSRQGNTEAF
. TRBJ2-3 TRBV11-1 ASSLPLSGYTDTQY
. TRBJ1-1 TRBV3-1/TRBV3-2 ASSQGRGRGRDTEAF
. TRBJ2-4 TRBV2 ASSTSGRFLAKNIQY
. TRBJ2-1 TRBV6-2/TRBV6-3 ASSPPDRAISLNNEQF
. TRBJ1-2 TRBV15 ATSRERDRGNYQGYT
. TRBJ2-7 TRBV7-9 ASSLSSGNLEQY
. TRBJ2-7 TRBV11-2 ASSFLPGVETYEQY
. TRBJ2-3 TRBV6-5 ASSSRGWSTDTQY
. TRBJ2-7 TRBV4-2 ASSQIPREGYEQY